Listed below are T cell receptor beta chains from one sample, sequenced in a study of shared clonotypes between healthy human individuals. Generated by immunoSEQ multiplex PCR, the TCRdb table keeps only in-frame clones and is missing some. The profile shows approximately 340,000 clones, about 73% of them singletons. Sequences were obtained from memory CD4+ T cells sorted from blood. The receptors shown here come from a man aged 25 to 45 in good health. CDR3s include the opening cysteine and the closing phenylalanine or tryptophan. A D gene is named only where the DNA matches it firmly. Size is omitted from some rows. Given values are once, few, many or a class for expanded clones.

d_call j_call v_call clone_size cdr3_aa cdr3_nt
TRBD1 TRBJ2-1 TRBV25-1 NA CASSGRQGAGNEQFF TGTGCCAGCAGTGGCCGACAGGGGGCCGGAAATGAGCAGTTCTTC
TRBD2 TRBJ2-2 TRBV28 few CASSLRAGVSTGELFF TGTGCCAGCAGTTTGAGGGCGGGAGTGAGCACCGGGGAGCTGTTTTTT
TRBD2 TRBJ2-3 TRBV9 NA CASSPRGSVASGRSGTDTQYF TGTGCCAGCAGCCCCCGGGGGTCGGTAGCTAGCGGGAGGTCTGGCACAGATACGCAGTATTTT
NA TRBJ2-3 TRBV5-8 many CASSSGLITDTQYF TGTGCCAGCAGCTCGGGACTTATCACAGATACGCAGTATTTT
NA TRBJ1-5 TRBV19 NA CASSPRQADLDSRNQPQHF TGTGCCAGTAGCCCGAGACAGGCGGACCTCGATTCGCGTAATCAGCCCCAGCATTTT
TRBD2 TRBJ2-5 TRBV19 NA CASSTKKLAGVETQYF TGTGCCAGTAGTACCAAGAAACTAGCGGGAGTAGAGACCCAGTACTTC
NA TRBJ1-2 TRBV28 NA CASSLLGRDNYGYTF TGTGCCAGCAGCCTCCTGGGCCGGGATAACTATGGCTACACCTTC
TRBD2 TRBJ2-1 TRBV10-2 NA CASSPGVAGVSNEQFF TGCGCCAGCAGTCCGGGGGTAGCGGGAGTGTCCAATGAGCAGTTCTTC
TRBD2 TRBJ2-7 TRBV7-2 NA CASSADSGRAYEQYF TGTGCCAGCAGCGCAGATAGCGGGAGGGCCTACGAGCAGTACTTC
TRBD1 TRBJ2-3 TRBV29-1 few CSTSGGTGTQYF TGCAGCACATCCGGGGGGACAGGGACGCAGTATTTT
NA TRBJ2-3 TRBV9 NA CASSVDPSRTDTQYF TGTGCCAGCAGCGTAGACCCCTCCCGCACAGATACGCAGTATTTT
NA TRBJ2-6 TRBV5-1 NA CASSPRGVSGANVLTF TGCGCCAGCAGCCCCCGTGGGGTCTCTGGGGCCAACGTCCTGACTTTC
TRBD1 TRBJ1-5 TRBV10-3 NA CAISEIGQGVEPQHF TGTGCCATCAGTGAGATTGGACAGGGGGTAGAACCCCAGCATTTT
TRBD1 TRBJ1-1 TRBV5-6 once CASSFTGTAKNTEAFF TGTGCCAGCAGCTTTACCGGGACAGCGAAGAACACTGAAGCTTTCTTT
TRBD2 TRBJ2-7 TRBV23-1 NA CASSQSRTREGPDHEQYF TGCGCCAGCAGTCAATCGAGAACAAGGGAGGGGCCCGACCACGAGCAGTACTTC
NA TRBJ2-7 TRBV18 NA CASRTTDADEQYF TGTGCCAGTCGAACGACTGATGCCGACGAGCAGTACTTC
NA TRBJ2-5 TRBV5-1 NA CASSLVGQETQYF TGCGCCAGCAGCTTGGTGGGCCAAGAGACCCAGTACTTC
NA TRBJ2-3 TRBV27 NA CASSSGAQGTQYF TGTGCCAGCAGTTCGGGGGCTCAAGGTACGCAGTATTTT
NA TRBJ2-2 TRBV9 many CASSVGLAGELFF TGTGCCAGCAGCGTAGGGCTAGCCGGGGAGCTGTTTTTT
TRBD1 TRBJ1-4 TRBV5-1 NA CASSFQGASPLFF TGCGCCAGCAGCTTTCAGGGGGCGTCCCCCCTTTTTTTT
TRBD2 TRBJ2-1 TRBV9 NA CASSLTSGTYNEQFF TGTGCCAGCAGCCTGACTAGCGGGACTTACAATGAGCAGTTCTTC
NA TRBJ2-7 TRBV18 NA CASSPPGVRHSYEQYF TGTGCCAGCTCACCACCCGGAGTCAGACACTCCTACGAGCAGTACTTC
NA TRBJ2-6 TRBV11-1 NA CASSDDRRSGANVLTF TGTGCCAGCAGCGACGACCGACGCTCTGGGGCCAACGTCCTGACTTTC
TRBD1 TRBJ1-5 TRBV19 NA CASSQTGVGQPQHF TGTGCCAGTAGCCAAACAGGGGTTGGTCAGCCCCAGCATTTT
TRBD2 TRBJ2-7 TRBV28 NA CASSSPAGGPYEQYF TGTGCCAGCAGTTCCCCAGCGGGAGGGCCCTACGAGCAGTACTTC
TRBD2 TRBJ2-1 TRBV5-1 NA CASSKPLAGGGEQFF TGCGCCAGCAGCAAACCACTAGCGGGAGGGGGTGAGCAGTTCTTC
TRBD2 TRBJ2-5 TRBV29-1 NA CSAGGRKETQYF TGCAGCGCCGGGGGGAGAAAAGAGACCCAGTACTTC
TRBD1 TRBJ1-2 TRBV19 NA CASSVSGTGDSGYTF TGTGCCAGTAGTGTCTCCGGGACAGGGGATAGTGGCTACACCTTC
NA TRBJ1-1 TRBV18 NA CASSPLSQTVNTEAFF TGTGCCAGCTCACCCCTCTCGCAGACAGTGAACACTGAAGCTTTCTTT
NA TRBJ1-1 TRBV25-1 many CASSRVPTEAFF TGTGCCAGCAGCAGGGTCCCCACTGAAGCTTTCTTT
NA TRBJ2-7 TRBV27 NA CASRFIGRGKIYEQYF TGTGCCAGTCGGTTCATAGGACGTGGGAAAATCTACGAGCAGTACTTC